Detailed here is one T cell receptor beta chain. The antigen remains undetermined. These data come from a study of T cell responses to AZD1222 COVID-19 vaccine. Findings and caveats of the study: Vaccination with two AZD1222 doses was followed by a rise in Spike-specific TCR breadth and depth.

Per germline, CDR1 SGHDT and CDR2 YYEEEE. After removal of 2 bases from V and 1 base from J, the junction contained 2 bases not matched to a gene. The CDR3 is made up of 15 amino acids. TCRdb keeps only in-frame clones here, not all; method: immunoSEQ multiplex PCR. Of some 150,000 clones in the sample, about 92% were seen once. The chain recombines TRBV5-6 with TRBJ1-1; 10 positions match TRBD1. The sample here was peripheral blood, taken on day 0 of AZD1222 vaccination. This receptor was taken from an adult in good health. As DNA, the CDR3 is TGTGCCAGCAGCTTCTGGGACAGGGGGAACACTGAAGCTTTCTTT. Protein product: CASSFWDRGNTEAFF.